This TCR beta chain was identified in a study of OX40 agonist ivuxolimab in advanced cancers. Study in general: Among those enrolled, mean age was about 60 years (range 23 to 79) and approximately 83% were male.

Method: immunoSEQ multiplex PCR; TCRdb's copy keeps in-frame clones and lacks some. This table holds about 99,000 clones, 95% to 96% found once. Of note for this clone: Its cognate antigen is unknown.

Whole-study findings and limits: CD4+ and CD8+ T cells in blood underwent clonal expansion by week 6 at 0.1 to 3.0 mg/kg. CD8+ T cells were the subset that, on average, had more expanded clones than CD4+.

Per the germline V gene, CDR1 is MNHEY and CDR2 is SVGAGI. This CDR3 spans 15 amino acids. Trimming at V came to 4 bases and at J to 7 bases, leaving 5 bases not matched to a gene. The chain uses TRBV6-5 and TRBJ1-4; 11 nucleotides align to TRBD1. The sample was CD4+ or CD8+ T cells sorted from blood, taken in a trial of the OX40 agonist ivuxolimab. The clonotype comes from an adult with an advanced solid tumor such as melanoma, head and neck, liver or kidney cancer. The CDR3 bases are TGTGCCAGCAGTTCCCTGGGGACAGGGGGTGAAAAACTGTTTTTT. Its protein product is CASSSLGTGGEKLFF.